This TCR beta chain was identified during a study of tumor and adjacent non-tumor tissue in lung cancer. Study-level background: The cohort had around eleven adenocarcinoma, a couple of squamous cell and 1 small cell patients. Study outcomes and limitations: Tumor tissue had significantly higher TCR diversity than normal lung. Normal lung showed higher cumulative top 100 clone frequency than tumor.

RNA was extracted from bulk tissue without any cell sorting. Chemotherapy-naive patients with new lung cancer underwent thoracic surgery in China, August–late 2014. The V gene's germline CDR1 is DFQATT and CDR2 SNEGSKA (reference sequence). V lost 2 bases to trimming and J lost 2 bases, with 7 bases between them. The CDR3 extends over 12 amino acids. Three rounds of nested PCR, following a modified ARM-PCR protocol, produced the TCRbeta library. TCRdb redid the calling of the multiplex PCR reads with MiXCR, one entry per CDR3 protein. Here the sample spans over 130,000 distinct CDR3 sequences, around 60% being singletons. This clonotype was seen more than once but under ten times. Its antigen remains unidentified.

The TCR was taken from a man aged 60 to 69 with small cell lung cancer. Sequenced sample: lung tumor tissue. The chain links TRBV20-1 to TRBJ2-7; D gene uncertain. The chain's CDR3 is CSARPHAYEQYF. In DNA form, the CDR3 reads TGCAGTGCTAGACCCCACGCCTACGAGCAGTACTTC.